These T cell receptor beta chains were read from a single sample in a study of Ad26.COV2.S vaccination and SARS-CoV-2 variants. Measured with immunoSEQ multiplex PCR; TCRdb has only the in-frame clones, and not every one. The table includes about 330,000 clones, under 90% detected once. This specimen consisted of peripheral blood, obtained in a trial of Ad26.COV2.S vaccine versus placebo. The receptors shown here come from a person between 18 and 59 years old who received the Ad26.COV2.S COVID-19 vaccine or a placebo. Each CDR3 is given with its conserved first and last residue. A D gene is named only where the DNA matches it firmly. Rows give clone size only sometimes, using once, few, many, or a class for an expanded clone.

.,TRBJ2-2,TRBD1,TRBV7-9,CASSRTSGTGGTTGELFF,TGTGCCAGCAGCCGAACCTCCGGGACAGGGGGAACCACCGGGGAGCTGTTTTTT
.,TRBJ2-3,.,TRBV7-7,CASSVGLGVTDTQYF,TGTGCCAGCAGCGTGGGGTTGGGTGTCACAGATACGCAGTATTTT
.,TRBJ2-3,TRBD2,TRBV18,CASSHGRTSGSGDTQYF,TGTGCCAGCTCACATGGGAGGACTAGCGGGAGTGGAGATACGCAGTATTTT
.,TRBJ1-2,.,TRBV9,CASSRQTGQGGYTF,TGTGCCAGCAGCCGGCAAACAGGTCAAGGTGGCTACACCTTC
.,TRBJ2-1,TRBD1,TRBV3-1/TRBV3-2,CASSWPGQLYNEQFF,TGTGCCAGCAGCTGGCCGGGACAGCTATACAATGAGCAGTTCTTC
.,TRBJ2-5,.,TRBV29-1,CSVEGGTETQYF,TGCAGCGTTGAAGGGGGGACGGAGACCCAGTACTTC
.,TRBJ2-1,.,TRBV27,CASSLWNEQFF,TGTGCCAGCAGTTTATGGAATGAGCAGTTCTTC
.,TRBJ1-5,.,TRBV27,CASSLYFNQPQHF,TGTGCCAGCAGTTTGTATTTCAATCAGCCCCAGCATTTT
.,TRBJ2-2,.,TRBV19,CASSIDVNTGELFF,TGTGCCAGTAGTATAGACGTGAACACCGGGGAGCTGTTTTTT
.,TRBJ1-2,TRBD1,TRBV5-4,CASSFPGQTPRDYGYTF,TGTGCCAGCAGCTTTCCGGGACAGACCCCTAGGGACTATGGCTACACCTTC
.,TRBJ2-5,.,TRBV19,CASSIGGSGIGETQYF,TGTGCCAGTAGTATAGGAGGGAGCGGAATTGGGGAGACCCAGTACTTC
.,TRBJ2-3,.,TRBV18,CASSPIEEGMDTDTQYF,TGTGCCAGCTCACCTATCGAAGAAGGGATGGATACAGATACGCAGTATTTT
.,TRBJ2-5,TRBD2,TRBV19,CASSIKGGSVTQYF,TGTGCCAGTAGTATAAAGGGCGGGAGCGTGACCCAGTACTTC
.,TRBJ1-1,.,TRBV6-6,CASSYSLGPNTEAFF,TGTGCCAGCAGTTACTCTCTAGGCCCGAACACTGAAGCTTTCTTT
.,TRBJ2-1,.,TRBV6-5,CASSPTTPVEQFF,TGTGCCAGCAGCCCGACTACCCCGGTTGAGCAGTTCTTC
.,TRBJ2-1,TRBD1,TRBV19,CASSEITGASSYNEQFF,TGTGCCAGTAGTGAAATCACAGGGGCGAGCTCCTACAATGAGCAGTTCTTC
.,TRBJ1-1,TRBD1,TRBV3-1/TRBV3-2,CASSRNPSGTGGTEAFF,TGTGCCAGCAGCCGCAACCCCTCCGGAACAGGGGGCACTGAAGCTTTCTTT
.,TRBJ1-1,.,TRBV29-1,CSVENKIRMNTEAFF,TGCAGCGTTGAGAACAAGATTAGGATGAACACTGAAGCTTTCTTT
.,TRBJ1-1,.,TRBV4-3,CASSQVLGTEAFF,TGCGCCAGCAGCCAAGTGCTAGGGACTGAAGCTTTCTTT
.,TRBJ1-5,.,TRBV27,CASSHGPAGNQPQHF,TGTGCCAGCAGCCACGGCCCGGCGGGCAATCAGCCCCAGCATTTT
.,TRBJ2-3,TRBD2,TRBV6-2/TRBV6-3,CASSYSNPSGLIGTDTQYF,TGTGCCAGCAGTTACTCGAATCCTAGCGGGTTAATCGGCACAGATACGCAGTATTTT
.,TRBJ2-5,.,TRBV2,CASWGRRRVRETQYF,TGTGCCAGCTGGGGGCGAAGACGGGTCAGGGAGACCCAGTACTTC
.,TRBJ2-5,.,TRBV6-2/TRBV6-3,CASSYRDQVQETQYF,TGTGCCAGCAGTTATAGGGATCAGGTCCAAGAGACCCAGTACTTC
once,TRBJ2-2,.,TRBV19,CASSSQVNTGELFF,TGTGCCAGTAGTTCACAGGTTAACACCGGGGAGCTGTTTTTT
.,TRBJ1-2,.,TRBV6-5,CASSYVGNNYGYTF,TGTGCCAGCAGTTACGTGGGGAATAACTATGGCTACACCTTC